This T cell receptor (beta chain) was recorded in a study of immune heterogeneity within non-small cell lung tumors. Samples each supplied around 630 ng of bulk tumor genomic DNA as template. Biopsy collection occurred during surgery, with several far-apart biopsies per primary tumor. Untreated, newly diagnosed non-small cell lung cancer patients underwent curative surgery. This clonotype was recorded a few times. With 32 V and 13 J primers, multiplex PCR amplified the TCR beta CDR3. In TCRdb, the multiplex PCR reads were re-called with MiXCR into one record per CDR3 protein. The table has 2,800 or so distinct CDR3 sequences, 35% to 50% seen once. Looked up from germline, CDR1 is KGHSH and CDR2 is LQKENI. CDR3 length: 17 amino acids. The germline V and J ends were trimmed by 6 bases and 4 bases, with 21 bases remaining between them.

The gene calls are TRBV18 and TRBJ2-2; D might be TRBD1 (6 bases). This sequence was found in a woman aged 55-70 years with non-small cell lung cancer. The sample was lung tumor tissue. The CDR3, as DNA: TGTGCCAGCTCTTTGCGAAACGACAGGTATCGCACCGGGGAGCTGTTTTTT. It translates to CASSLRNDRYRTGELFF.